This T cell receptor beta chain stems from a study of blood T cells in healthy people across ages. Study-level results: While age rose, TCR beta diversity per million T cells dropped in a roughly linear way.

Primers used in a second PCR of about 7 to 11 cycles were a sample-barcoded 5' primer and a J-beta primer mix. In TCRdb, the 5' RACE reads were re-called with MiXCR into one record per CDR3 protein. Here the sample spans a few hundred thousand distinct CDR3 sequences, 25% to 35% being singletons. Total RNA was isolated from each sample in quantities of at least 6 micrograms. The CDR3 spans 17 residues. V lost 5 bases and J lost 3; bases outside the gene matches: 8. Germline V gene lookup returns CDR1 SGHTA and CDR2 FQGTGA. This clonotype was seen only a few times. Antigen specificity is unknown. The sample also formed part of further work on T cells of mothers and their children. This second study says: The M1S primer of the second PCR added sample barcodes and 2-4 random nucleotides. The study obtained over 8 million TCR beta CDR3 reads per mother and some 3 million per child.

V is TRBV7-3 and J is TRBJ2-5; TRBD2 matches 14 bases. The sequenced sample was blood. This TCR derives from a boy aged 2 to 10 in good health. The CDR3 DNA sequence: TGTGCCAGCAGCGGATCCGGACTAGCGGGGGGTAAAGAGACCCAGTACTTC. Amino acid sequence: CASSGSGLAGGKETQYF. The full variable domain, with the rest looked up from reference TRBV7-3 and TRBJ2-5, is GAGVSQTPSNKVTEKGKYVELRCDPISGHTALYWYRQSLGQGPEFLIYFQGTGAADDSGLPNDRFFAVRPEGSVSTLKIQRTERGDSAVYLCASSGSGLAGGKETQYFGPGTRLLVL.